A single sample is the source of the 26 T cell receptor beta chains below, sequenced in a study of shared clonotypes between healthy human individuals. TCRdb keeps only in-frame clones here, not all; method: immunoSEQ multiplex PCR. Here the sample spans 850,000 to 1,100,000 clones, approximately 77% being singletons. Input material: memory CD4+ T cells from PBMCs. Subset meaning: CD45RA-negative fraction. The receptors come from a man younger than 35 in good health. Some clones in this sample may be carry-over from other donors' samples.

Worth noting for this clone: The likely explanation is a read error, given a far larger clone one base away. Other DNA sequences of this sample code for an identical CDR3. The chain uses TRBV7-2 and TRBJ2-7; perhaps TRBD1 as D (8 bases). Germline V gene sequence: CDR1 SGHTA, CDR2 FQGNSA. This CDR3 has 19 amino acids. The CDR3, as DNA: TGTGCCAGCAGCCTAGCGGTGAGAACAGGGGGACTGGGGTCCTACGAGCAGTACTTC. Encoded protein: CASSLAVRTGGLGSYEQYF.

The CDR3 coding sequence is TGTGCCAGCAGTATACAGGGGGAGGGCTATGGCTACACCTTC. Residues: CASSIQGEGYGYTF. This rearrangement joins TRBV5-4 to TRBJ1-2; 8 bases fit TRBD1. Germline trimming cut 5 bases from V and 4 bases from J; bases unmatched to any gene: 7. The germline V gene has CDR1 SGHNT and CDR2 YYREEE (reference sequence). The CDR3 is 14 residues long.

The chain has TRBV5-1 and TRBJ2-7; TRBD2 matches 8 bases. V lost 2 bases and J lost 5; bases outside the gene matches: 9. CDR3 length equals 15 residues. Germline-derived CDR1 and CDR2 are SGHRS and YFSETQ. CDR3 in DNA: TGCGCCAGCAGCTTTGGACGGGAGGGCCCACACGAGCAGTACTTC. This translates into CASSFGREGPHEQYF.

This clone was detected ten times or more. The chain employs TRBV4-2 and TRBJ2-5; 9 bases line up with TRBD2. The junction had 4 bases not matched to a gene; V was cut back by 1 base and J by 1 base. In germline, CDR1 is LGHNA, CDR2 YNFKEQ. CDR3 length: 16 residues. Here the CDR3 DNA reads TGTGCCAGCAGCCAAGGGGTAGCGGGAGCCCAAGAGACCCAGTACTTC. Translation: CASSQGVAGAQETQYF.

In its sample, this clone was seen once. J is TRBJ2-5 and V is TRBV4-1; 9 nucleotides line up with TRBD1. This CDR3 is built from 15 residues. V was pared by 1 base and J by 6 bases, with 6 bases of the junction left unmatched. Germline CDR1 reads MGHRA; CDR2 reads YSYEKL. Written as DNA, the CDR3 is TGCGCCAGCAGCCAAGGGGACAGGGATAGGAAGACCCAGTACTTC. Translation: CASSQGDRDRKTQYF.

About this clone: Other nucleotide sequences from this sample produce the same CDR3. The rearrangement uses TRBV5-1 and TRBJ2-7, with D possibly TRBD1 on 5 matching bases. Deletions cut 0 bases from V and 6 bases from J, with 10 bases between. The CDR3 extends over 13 amino acids. The germline CDR1 and CDR2 sequences are SGHRS and YFSETQ. CDR3 nucleotides: TGCGCCAGCAGCTTGGTTCCAGGGATCGAGCAGTACTTC. It specifies CASSLVPGIEQYF.

This clone was observed many times. This rearrangement joins TRBV28 to TRBJ1-2, with 9 bases matching TRBD1. With V trimmed by 8 bases and J by 5 bases, 9 bases remained unmatched. Germline CDR1 reads MDHEN; CDR2 reads SYDVKM. The CDR3 runs 14 residues. CDR3 bases: TGTGCCAGCCATACCCGACAGGGGGGGTATGGCTACACCTTC. Amino acids: CASHTRQGGYGYTF.

This clone was observed once. A far larger clone is just one base off, so this is likely a read error. Different DNA sequences within this sample yield the same CDR3. This chain links TRBV30 with TRBJ2-6, with D perhaps matching TRBD1 (5 bases). This CDR3 comprises 13 residues. Per germline, CDR1 GTSNPN and CDR2 SVGIG (reference sequence). CDR3 region: CAWSFGGANVLTF. CDR3 DNA: TGTGCCTGGAGTTTTGGTGGGGCCAATGTCCTGACTTTC. The whole variable domain, remainder taken from reference TRBV30 and TRBJ2-6, is SQTIHQWPATLVQPVGSPLSLECTVEGTSNPNLYWYRQAAGRGLQLLFYSVGIGQISSEVPQNLSASRPQDRQFILSSKKLLLSDSGFYLCAWSFGGANVLTFGAGSRLTVL.

The chain carries TRBV4-2 and TRBJ1-1; possibly TRBD1 for D (5 bases). Germline CDR1 and CDR2: LGHNA and YNFKEQ. The ends were cut back, 4 bases at V and 5 bases at J, with 14 bases in the middle. There are 14 residues in the CDR3. This CDR3 is CASSPYGGGTEAFF. The CDR3, as DNA: TGTGCCAGCAGCCCCTACGGGGGGGGTACTGAAGCTTTCTTT.

The chain links TRBV12-5 to TRBJ2-1; 7 nucleotides agree with TRBD2. The CDR3 covers 15 residues. Per the germline V gene, CDR1 is LGHNT and CDR2 is FRNRAP. After removal of 5 bases from V and 2 bases from J, the junction contained 6 bases not matched to a gene. CDR3 loop: CASGPDGGAYNEQFF. The DNA of the CDR3 is TGTGCTAGTGGTCCGGATGGGGGGGCCTACAATGAGCAGTTCTTC.

In DNA form, the CDR3 reads TGTGCCAGTAGTGTGGCCGGGGCGCCGGAGACCCAGTACTTC. Its translation: CASSVAGAPETQYF. This chain connects TRBV19 to TRBJ2-5; D is tentatively TRBD1 or TRBD2 (5 bases each). The germline gives CDR1 LNHDA, CDR2 SQIVND (reference sequence). V lost 5 bases and J lost 5, with 15 bases in between. CDR3 length: 14 amino acids. The whole variable domain, remainder taken from reference TRBV19 and TRBJ2-5, is DGGITQSPKYLFRKEGQNVTLSCEQNLNHDAMYWYRQDPGQGLRLIYYSQIVNDFQKGDIAEGYSVSREKKESFPLTVTSAQKNPTAFYLCASSVAGAPETQYFGPGTRLLVL.

This chain uses TRBV15 with TRBJ1-1; D unclear. Germline values: CDR1 LNHNV, CDR2 YYDKDF (reference sequence). The CDR3 length is 14 residues. Trimming took off 3 bases at V and 2 bases at J, with 10 bases between the two ends. As DNA, the CDR3 is TGTGCCACCAGCAGGGTACACCTCAACACTGAAGCTTTCTTT. This sequence encodes CATSRVHLNTEAFF.

The chain uses TRBV29-1 and TRBJ1-2, with 7 bases identical to TRBD1. The germline CDR1 and CDR2 sequences are SQVTM and ANQGSEA. CDR3 length equals 13 residues. Trimming removed 4 bases from V and 2 bases from J; junction bases left unmatched: 4. The DNA for the CDR3 is TGCAGCGTTGTAACAGGGGAGAACTATGGCTACACCTTC. Its protein is CSVVTGENYGYTF.

A single count supports this clone. This sequence joins TRBV7-4 and TRBJ1-5; 8 nucleotides agree with TRBD1. CDR1 is SGHVT, CDR2 SQSDAQ, per germline. V lost 1 base to trimming and J lost 7 bases; unmatched junction nucleotides: 9. CDR3 length: 16 amino acids. The CDR3 protein is CASSLVGRGLGQPQHF. The CDR3 DNA sequence: TGTGCCAGCAGCTTAGTAGGCAGGGGGCTAGGACAGCCCCAGCATTTT.

DNA of the CDR3: TGTGCCAGCAGCGTCTTTCAGGGGGCTGGCACAGATACGCAGTATTTT. Protein: CASSVFQGAGTDTQYF. V and J are TRBV9 and TRBJ2-3, with TRBD1 matching 8 bases. This CDR3 region has 16 residues. The germline gives CDR1 SGDLS, CDR2 YYNGEE. J was trimmed by 1 base and V by 2 bases; bases with no gene match: 6.

The rearrangement links TRBV7-9 to TRBJ2-5; D might be TRBD2 (5 bases). V was pared by 1 base and J by 5 bases, with 11 bases between. CDR1 is SEHNR, CDR2 FQNEAQ, per germline (reference sequence). This CDR3 has 14 residues. The CDR3, as DNA: TGTGCCAGCAGCTTAGTAGCGCGCCGGGAGACCCAGTACTTC. Translation: CASSLVARRETQYF.

This clone showed up just once. This chain joins TRBV6-5 and TRBJ2-7; D is undetermined. V was trimmed by 0 bases and J by 3 bases, leaving 9 bases between them. Germline V CDR1 and CDR2: MNHEY, SVGAGI. The CDR3 extends over 14 amino acids. The chain's CDR3 is CASSYSLGDYEQYF. CDR3 nucleotide sequence: TGTGCCAGCAGTTACTCGCTCGGCGACTACGAGCAGTACTTC.

CDR3 region: CASLRAYEQYF. CDR3 coding DNA: TGTGCCAGCTTGCGAGCCTACGAGCAGTACTTC. The chain has TRBV28 and TRBJ2-7; no definite D call. Germline loops: CDR1 MDHEN, CDR2 SYDVKM. This CDR3 has 11 amino acids. Trimming took 8 bases from V and 2 from J, leaving 7 bases between them.

The chain joins TRBV28 to TRBJ1-1; TRBD1 matches 8 bases. The CDR3 length is 16 residues. Germline lookup yields CDR1 MDHEN and CDR2 SYDVKM. V lost 5 bases and J lost 3; bases outside the gene matches: 11. CDR3 coding DNA: TGTGCCAGCAGTCTCCGACAGGGGCGAGGGGACACTGAAGCTTTCTTT. Translation gives CASSLRQGRGDTEAFF.

Remarks on this clone: Other DNA variants within this sample encode the same CDR3. The CDR3 nucleotides read TGTGCCATCAGTGAAGGAGATGAGCAGTTCTTC. Its translation is CAISEGDEQFF. This sequence joins TRBV10-3 and TRBJ2-1; the D is unclear. This CDR3 is 11 amino acids long. V was clipped by 3 bases and J by 8 bases, with 5 bases between them. Germline V CDR1 and CDR2: ENHRY, SYGVKD.

The chain has TRBV7-2 and TRBJ1-5; unclear D gene. The length of the CDR3 is 14 residues. V lost 2 bases, J lost 4 bases, and 9 bases lay in between. From germline, CDR1 is SGHTA and CDR2 FQGNSA. This chain's CDR3 is CASSLRTTNQPQHF. DNA for the CDR3: TGTGCCAGCAGCTTACGGACTACTAATCAGCCCCAGCATTTT.

The V call is TRBV5-1, the J call TRBJ2-5; 8 bases align to TRBD2. The CDR3 length is 16 residues. The germline V gene encodes CDR1 SGHRS and CDR2 YFSETQ. V trimming: 2 bases; J trimming: 4 bases; junction bases outside the gene matches: 10. The CDR3 DNA sequence: TGCGCCAGCAGCTTACAAGCGGGAGCGATGTCAGAGACCCAGTACTTC. Its protein product is CASSLQAGAMSETQYF.

CDR3 residues: CASRQRTGANYGYTF. The DNA of the CDR3 is TGTGCCAGCAGACAAAGGACAGGGGCTAACTATGGCTACACCTTC. This chain joins TRBV28 and TRBJ1-2; 9 bases line up with TRBD1. The trim removed 6 bases at V and 0 bases at J, leaving 5 bases unmatched. The V gene's germline CDR1 is MDHEN and CDR2 SYDVKM. This CDR3 comprises 15 residues.

In regard to this clone: A far larger clone is a single base away, which makes a read error likely. The rearrangement joins TRBV7-1 to TRBJ2-3; D uncertain. TRBV7-1 is an ORF; its function is uncertain. V lost 7 bases, J lost 6 bases, and 17 bases lay in between. The CDR3 consists of 14 residues. This CDR3 reads CASIFRQVRDTQYF. Written as DNA, the CDR3 is TGTGCCAGCATCTTCCGGCAGGTCAGGGATACGCAGTATTTT.

This chain connects TRBV2 to TRBJ2-5; TRBD2 matches at 12 bases. Germline V lookup: CDR1 SNHLY, CDR2 FYNNEI. J was trimmed by 5 bases and V by 7 bases; bases with no gene match: 5. There are 14 residues in the CDR3. CDR3 residues: CASTSGRGGETQYF. CDR3 nucleotide sequence: TGTGCCAGCACTAGCGGGAGGGGCGGGGAGACCCAGTACTTC.

The chain employs TRBV9 and TRBJ1-2; TRBD1 matches 8 bases. This CDR3 spans 13 amino acids. The V gene's germline CDR1 is SGDLS and CDR2 YYNGEE. Trimming at V came to 6 bases and at J to 7 bases, leaving 8 bases not matched to a gene. The DNA for the CDR3 is TGTGCCAGCAACTCGGACAGGGTGGGTGGCTACACCTTC. It codes for CASNSDRVGGYTF.